This T cell receptor (beta chain) stems from a study of T cell changes during pregnancy in multiple sclerosis. Sequencing used immunoSEQ multiplex PCR; TCRdb keeps in-frame clones, though not all of them. The sample has approximately 32,000 clones, 90% seen once. Per germline, CDR1 WSHSY and CDR2 SAAADI. This CDR3 contains 14 residues. With V trimmed by 5 bases and J by 6 bases, 6 bases remained unmatched. In its sample, this clone was seen once. This sequence originates from a female donor in good health, enrolled as a control in a pregnancy study. Sequenced here: peripheral blood, sampled in the third trimester of pregnancy. The J gene is TRBJ2-7, the V gene TRBV10-2, with 11 positions matching TRBD2. The CDR3 here is CASSHGLAGGEQYF. CDR3 sequence (DNA): TGCGCCAGCAGTCACGGACTAGCGGGTGGCGAGCAGTACTTC.